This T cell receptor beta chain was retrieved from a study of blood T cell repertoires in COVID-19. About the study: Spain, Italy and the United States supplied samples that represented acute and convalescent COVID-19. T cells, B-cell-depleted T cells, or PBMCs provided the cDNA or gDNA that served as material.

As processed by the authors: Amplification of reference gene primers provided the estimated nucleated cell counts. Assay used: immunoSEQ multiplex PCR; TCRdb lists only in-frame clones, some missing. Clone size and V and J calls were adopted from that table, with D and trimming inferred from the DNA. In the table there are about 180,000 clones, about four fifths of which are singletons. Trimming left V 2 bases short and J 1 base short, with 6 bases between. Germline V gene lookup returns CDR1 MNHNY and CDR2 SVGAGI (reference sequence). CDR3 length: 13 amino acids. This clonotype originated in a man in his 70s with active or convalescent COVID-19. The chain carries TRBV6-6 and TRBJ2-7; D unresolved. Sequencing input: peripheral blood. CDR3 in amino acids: CASSYPVSYEQYF. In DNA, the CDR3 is TGTGCCAGCAGTTACCCAGTGTCCTACGAGCAGTACTTC.